This passage covers 18 T cell receptor beta chains from one sample sequenced in a study of vaccination effects on CD4 cells after COVID-19 (dated by TCRdb to between 2021 and 2024). After around 10 days of culture, CD4+ T cells were isolated with the EasySep CD4+ T cell isolation kit. Their antigen targets remain unknown. The library was prepared using the immunoSEQ multiplex PCR assay. The clones in this table, taken by TCRdb from immuneACCESS, are in-frame only. Not every clone is retained; where verified, under half of the shortfall comes from an unresolved V gene, and the cause of the rest is unknown. Counted in this sample were more than 30,000 clones; about 71% of them appeared once. Clones ranked in the top ten supply 3.8% of the sample. Sequences were derived from CD4+ T cells from PBMCs cultured without peptide, sampled before COVID-19 vaccination. These receptors were obtained from a human donor who received a COVID-19 vaccine.

This chain connects TRBV12-3 or TRBV12-4 to TRBJ2-7; TRBD1 agrees at 7 bases. This CDR3 is built from 13 residues. V lost 9 bases to trimming and J lost 0 bases; unmatched junction nucleotides: 5. CDR3 residues: CASARDSSYEQYF. DNA of the CDR3: TGTGCCAGTGCCCGGGACAGCTCCTACGAGCAGTACTTC.

The chain has TRBV20-1 and TRBJ1-2; D not resolved. CDR1 is DFQATT, CDR2 SNEGSKA, per germline (reference sequence). Trimming took 3 bases from V and 3 from J, leaving 17 bases between them. The CDR3 sequence is 15 residues long. The CDR3 coding sequence is TGCAGTGCTAGTACTCCGGCCCTAGGCGACTATGGCTACACCTTC. It yields the protein CSASTPALGDYGYTF.

The rearrangement uses TRBV3-1 (or the pseudogene TRBV3-2) and TRBJ1-2, with no clear D. V lost 4 bases and J 2 bases, leaving 8 bases between the germline ends. The CDR3 sequence is 13 residues long. The germline V gene encodes CDR1 LGHDT and CDR2 YNNKEL (reference sequence). This chain's CDR3 is CASSRRENYGYTF. The CDR3 DNA is TGTGCCAGCAGCCGGAGGGAAAACTATGGCTACACCTTC.

V usage is TRBV21-1 and J usage is TRBJ2-2. TRBV21-1 is listed as a pseudogene. This CDR3 spans 12 amino acids. Here the CDR3 DNA reads TGTGCCAGCAGCAAAGACCACGGGGAGCTGTTTTTT. Translating it yields CASSKDHGELFF.

This clone showed up just a few times. The chain is built from TRBV5-1 and TRBJ2-1; no firm D call. The CDR3 consists of 14 residues. The V gene lost 0 bases and the J gene lost 8 bases, with 12 bases spanning the gap. From germline, CDR1 is SGHRS and CDR2 YFSETQ. The CDR3 bases are TGCGCCAGCAGCTTGGGGAGTGTTATGGATGAGCAGTTCTTC. Its protein product is CASSLGSVMDEQFF. The whole variable domain, remainder taken from reference TRBV5-1 and TRBJ2-1, is KAGVTQTPRYLIKTRGQQVTLSCSPISGHRSVSWYQQTPGQGLQFLFEYFSETQRNKGNFPGRFSGRQFSNSRSEMNVSTLELGDSALYLCASSLGSVMDEQFFGPGTRLTVL.

This chain uses TRBV19 with TRBJ2-1; D remains ambiguous. CDR1 LNHDA and CDR2 SQIVND come from the germline V gene (reference sequence). Trimming cost V 7 bases and J 7 bases, with 17 bases left between them. CDR3 size: 14 residues. CDR3 protein: CASKFQDSRNEQFF. The CDR3, as DNA: TGTGCCAGTAAGTTCCAAGATTCTCGAAATGAGCAGTTCTTC.

The V and J genes are TRBV5-1 and TRBJ2-5; weak D call: TRBD1 (6 bases). Germline V gene sequence: CDR1 SGHRS, CDR2 YFSETQ. CDR3 length equals 15 residues. V lost 6 bases to trimming and J lost 0 bases, with 15 bases between them. CDR3 nucleotides: TGCGCCAGCAAGCAGGGGCCTTCGTACCAAGAGACCCAGTACTTC. Its protein product is CASKQGPSYQETQYF.

This chain uses TRBV10-2 with TRBJ1-1; tentative D call: TRBD1 (6 bases). CDR1 and CDR2 from the germline V gene are WSHSY and SAAADI. Trimming shortened V by 4 bases and J by 6 bases, and 12 bases separated the two germline ends. This CDR3 has 13 residues. The DNA of the CDR3 is TGCGCCAGCAGTGGGGGGGCACGCCCTGAAGCTTTCTTT. It encodes CASSGGARPEAFF.

The V and J genes are TRBV10-2 and TRBJ2-7, with unresolved D. The CDR3 length is 14 residues. Germline CDR1 reads WSHSY; CDR2 reads SAAADI. Trimming pared 7 bases from V and 0 bases from J, leaving 13 bases between. The CDR3 nucleotides are TGCGCCAGCACCACCTTTTTGGGCTCCTACGAGCAGTACTTC. As protein: CASTTFLGSYEQYF.

This chain uses TRBV19 with TRBJ1-1; D remains unclear. CDR1 is LNHDA and CDR2 is SQIVND in the germline V gene (reference sequence). Trimming removed 5 bases from V and 0 bases from J, with 7 bases in between. The CDR3 consists of 13 residues. In DNA form, the CDR3 reads TGTGCCAGTAGTTCAGAGGTGAACACTGAAGCTTTCTTT. It translates to CASSSEVNTEAFF.

This clone was detected only a few times. The chain uses TRBV6-1 and TRBJ1-2, with no clear D. Looked up from germline, CDR1 is MNHNS and CDR2 is SASEGT. CDR3 length equals 15 residues. Trimming left V 2 bases short and J 7 bases short, with 17 bases between. Written as DNA, the CDR3 is TGTGCCAGCAGTGAATCGGAGAGGGTTAGAGGTGGCTACACCTTC. Protein sequence: CASSESERVRGGYTF.

The V and J genes are TRBV5-4 and TRBJ2-3, with 7 bases matching TRBD1. CDR3 size: 15 residues. The germline V gene encodes CDR1 SGHNT and CDR2 YYREEE (reference sequence). V was clipped by 3 bases and J by 4 bases; unmatched bases: 8. CDR3 DNA sequence: TGTGCCAGCAGCTGGGACAGTCTGCGCGCAGATACGCAGTATTTT. Encoded protein: CASSWDSLRADTQYF.

This clone is a singleton in its sample. This chain joins TRBV6-5 and TRBJ2-3; 8 bases are shared with TRBD2. Looked up from germline, CDR1 is MNHEY and CDR2 is SVGAGI. V was pared by 6 bases and J by 1 base, with 3 bases of the junction left unmatched. The CDR3 extends over 14 amino acids. This CDR3 is CASRKTSGTDTQYF. DNA for the CDR3: TGTGCCAGCAGGAAGACTAGCGGCACAGATACGCAGTATTTT.

The rearrangement uses TRBV21-1 and TRBJ2-1; TRBD2 is the table's D call, not checked against the DNA. TRBV21-1 is flagged as a pseudogene. This CDR3 region has 16 residues. The CDR3 coding sequence is TGTGCCAGCAGCAAAGGTATGGGGACTAGCGATAATGAGCAGTTCTTC. Its translation is CASSKGMGTSDNEQFF.

There are a few counts of this clone. The genes are TRBV6-1 and TRBJ1-6, with D tentatively TRBD1 (5 bases). From germline, CDR1 is MNHNS and CDR2 SASEGT. The CDR3 totals 13 residues. V gave up 3 bases and J gave up 7 bases, with 7 bases separating them. As DNA, the CDR3 is TGTGCCAGCAGTGACAGGGAGAATTCACCCCTCCACTTT. This translates into CASSDRENSPLHF.

The CDR3 DNA reads as TGTGCCAGCAGTGAGATAGACTCGATCTCTGGAAACACCATATATTTT. Encoded protein: CASSEIDSISGNTIYF. This chain joins TRBV6-1 and TRBJ1-3; D remains unclear. The CDR3 contains 16 residues. V lost 3 bases and J 0 bases, leaving 12 bases between the germline ends. Germline V gives CDR1 MNHNS, CDR2 SASEGT.

This sequence joins TRBV2 and TRBJ2-5, with 8 bases matching TRBD2. Germline values: CDR1 SNHLY, CDR2 FYNNEI. This CDR3 is built from 17 residues. V was clipped by 7 bases and J by 2 bases; unmatched bases: 15. The CDR3 loop reads CASKREGLRHGQETQYF. The CDR3 DNA reads as TGTGCCAGCAAACGGGAGGGCCTCAGACACGGGCAAGAGACCCAGTACTTC.

This clone has just one count. The V gene is TRBV19, the J gene TRBJ2-7; 8 positions agree with TRBD1. Germline values: CDR1 LNHDA, CDR2 SQIVND (reference sequence). With V trimmed by 5 bases and J by 0 bases, 3 bases remained unmatched. This CDR3 spans 14 amino acids. DNA for the CDR3: TGTGCCAGTAGTCGAGGACAGGGCTCCTACGAGCAGTACTTC. Residues: CASSRGQGSYEQYF.